These T cell receptor beta chains were read from a single sample in a study of blood T cell repertoires in COVID-19. The repertoire was sequenced with immunoSEQ multiplex PCR; TCRdb's copy has only in-frame clones and lacks some. The sample contains 330,000 or so clones, about 90% of which appear only once. The sample was PBMCs or T cells enriched from blood (not recorded which). The receptors derive from a man in his forties in a cohort exposed to, infected with or recovered from COVID-19 (not recorded which). CDR3s include the opening cysteine and the closing phenylalanine or tryptophan. D genes are given only for firm matches. Clone size is stated in some rows and not others, as once, few, many or a class when expanded.

CDR3: CASRPGGNYGYTF
DNA: TGTGCCAGCAGGCCTGGGGGGAACTATGGCTACACCTTC
V: TRBV28
size: -
D: -
J: TRBJ1-2

CDR3: CASSPGLAGEYEQYF
DNA: TGTGCCAGCAGTCCAGGACTAGCGGGAGAGTACGAGCAGTACTTC
V: TRBV3-1/TRBV3-2
size: -
D: TRBD2
J: TRBJ2-7

CDR3: CASSGQTGGALVTQYF
DNA: TGTGCCAGCAGTGGACAAACGGGAGGGGCCCTTGTAACGCAGTATTTT
V: TRBV2
size: -
D: TRBD2
J: TRBJ2-3

CDR3: CASSPRTGGDYEQYF
DNA: TGTGCCAGCAGCCCTCGGACCGGAGGAGACTACGAGCAGTACTTC
V: TRBV3-1/TRBV3-2
size: -
D: -
J: TRBJ2-7

CDR3: CATSRVGSSGRFNEQFF
DNA: TGTGCCACCAGCAGAGTAGGGTCTAGCGGGAGGTTCAATGAGCAGTTCTTC
V: TRBV15
size: -
D: TRBD2
J: TRBJ2-1

CDR3: CASSPGTGRIGEQFF
DNA: TGTGCCAGCAGTCCCGGGACAGGGAGGATTGGGGAGCAGTTCTTC
V: TRBV27
size: once
D: TRBD1
J: TRBJ2-1

CDR3: CASSLGLYSNQPQHF
DNA: TGTGCCAGCAGCTTGGGGCTTTATAGCAATCAGCCCCAGCATTTT
V: TRBV5-8
size: once
D: -
J: TRBJ1-5

CDR3: CASMTLGQGGQQPQHF
DNA: TGTGCCAGCATGACCCTCGGACAGGGCGGGCAACAGCCCCAGCATTTT
V: TRBV28
size: -
D: TRBD1
J: TRBJ1-5

CDR3: CASSQQDSNQPQHF
DNA: TGTGCCAGCTCCCAACAGGATAGCAATCAGCCCCAGCATTTT
V: TRBV18
size: once
D: -
J: TRBJ1-5

CDR3: CASSEGRVRNTEAFF
DNA: TGTGCCAGCAGTGAAGGCCGGGTGCGAAACACTGAAGCTTTCTTT
V: TRBV2
size: -
D: -
J: TRBJ1-1

CDR3: CASSKGQTQETQYF
DNA: TGCGCCAGCAGCAAAGGACAGACCCAAGAGACCCAGTACTTC
V: TRBV4-1
size: -
D: -
J: TRBJ2-5

CDR3: CATSGTDYNSPLHF
DNA: TGTGCCACCTCCGGGACAGACTATAATTCACCCCTCCACTTT
V: TRBV15
size: -
D: TRBD1
J: TRBJ1-6

CDR3: CAITGQANTEAFF
DNA: TGTGCCATCACTGGACAGGCGAACACTGAAGCTTTCTTT
V: TRBV10-3
size: -
D: TRBD1
J: TRBJ1-1

CDR3: CASSLAGGMNTEAFF
DNA: TGCGCCAGCAGCTTGGCCGGGGGGATGAACACTGAAGCTTTCTTT
V: TRBV5-1
size: -
D: -
J: TRBJ1-1

CDR3: CAWSVQGMGDQPQHF
DNA: TGTGCCTGGAGTGTACAGGGCATGGGGGATCAGCCCCAGCATTTT
V: TRBV30
size: -
D: -
J: TRBJ1-5

CDR3: CASSQTIGELFF
DNA: TGTGCCAGCAGCCAGACTATCGGGGAGCTGTTTTTT
V: TRBV3-1/TRBV3-2
size: -
D: -
J: TRBJ2-2

CDR3: CASSQSRDEQYF
DNA: TGTGCCAGCAGCCAGAGCCGGGACGAGCAGTACTTC
V: TRBV3-1/TRBV3-2
size: once
D: -
J: TRBJ2-7

CDR3: CASSQERIPGNTIYF
DNA: TGTGCCAGCAGCCAAGAGCGGATACCTGGAAACACCATATATTTT
V: TRBV4-2
size: -
D: -
J: TRBJ1-3

CDR3: CASSASGVGTDTQYF
DNA: TGTGCCAGCAGCGCCTCAGGGGTTGGCACAGATACGCAGTATTTT
V: TRBV9
size: -
D: -
J: TRBJ2-3

CDR3: CASSRGGTSGKRDTQYF
DNA: TGTGCCAGCAGCCGGGGAGGGACTAGCGGGAAGAGGGATACGCAGTATTTT
V: TRBV5-4
size: -
D: TRBD2
J: TRBJ2-3

CDR3: CASSSGTSGSAGELFF
DNA: TGTGCCAGCAGCTCAGGGACTAGCGGGAGTGCCGGGGAGCTGTTTTTT
V: TRBV7-3
size: -
D: TRBD2
J: TRBJ2-2

CDR3: CASGGTANTEAFF
DNA: TGTGCCAGTGGCGGGACAGCGAACACTGAAGCTTTCTTT
V: TRBV19
size: -
D: TRBD1
J: TRBJ1-1

CDR3: CASSYRTSGTDTQYF
DNA: TGTGCCAGCAGTTACAGGACTAGCGGGACAGATACGCAGTATTTT
V: TRBV6-5
size: once
D: TRBD2
J: TRBJ2-3

CDR3: CATSKETGVPYEQYF
DNA: TGTGCCACCAGCAAGGAGACAGGGGTCCCCTACGAGCAGTACTTC
V: TRBV15
size: -
D: TRBD1
J: TRBJ2-7